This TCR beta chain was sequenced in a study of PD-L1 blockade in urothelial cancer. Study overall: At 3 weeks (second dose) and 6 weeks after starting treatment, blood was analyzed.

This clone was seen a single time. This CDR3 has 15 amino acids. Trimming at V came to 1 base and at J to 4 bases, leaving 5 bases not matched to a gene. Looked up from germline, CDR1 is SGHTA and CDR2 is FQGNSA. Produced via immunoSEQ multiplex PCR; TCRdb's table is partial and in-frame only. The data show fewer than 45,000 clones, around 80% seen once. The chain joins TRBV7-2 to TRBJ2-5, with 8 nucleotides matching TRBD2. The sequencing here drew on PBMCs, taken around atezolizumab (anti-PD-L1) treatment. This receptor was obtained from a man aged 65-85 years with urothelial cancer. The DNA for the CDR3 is TGTGCCAGCAGCTTAGGGGCCGGGGGGGGAGAGACCCAGTACTTC. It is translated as CASSLGAGGGETQYF.